The next 10 T cell receptor beta chains were all read from a single sample in a study of cytomegalovirus exposure and HLA in healthy donors. Researchers ran the PCR with 60 Vbeta and 13 Jbeta primers. Using immunoSEQ multiplex PCR, the repertoire was profiled, and TCRdb retains in-frame clones only, with some absent. There are 120,000 to 150,000 clones in the sample; almost 80% occur only once, and approximately 0.97% lies in the top ten. Specimen: PBMCs. These TCRs come from a man aged 18 to 29 in good health and CMV-seronegative.

This clone was counted a few times. The junction differs from germline at one of its ends, possibly a read error. The genes are TRBV7-7 and TRBJ2-7, with a possible D match to TRBD2 (6 bases). The CDR3 consists of 13 residues. Germline lookup yields CDR1 SSHAT and CDR2 FNYEAQ (reference sequence). Written as DNA, the CDR3 is TGTGCTAGCAGCTTAGCGCCGGGGGACGAGCAGTACTTC. It specifies CASSLAPGDEQYF.

V and J are TRBV12-5 and TRBJ2-3, with 8 bases lining up with TRBD1. Germline lookup yields CDR1 LGHNT and CDR2 FRNRAP. V lost 6 bases, J lost 6 bases, and 11 bases stayed unmatched. The CDR3 has 15 residues. As DNA, the CDR3 is TGTGCTAGTGGACTGCGAGACAGGGGATACGATACGCAGTATTTT. It specifies CASGLRDRGYDTQYF.

This rearrangement joins TRBV27 to TRBJ2-7; tentative D call: TRBD1 (5 bases). There are 13 residues in the CDR3. The germline V and J ends were trimmed by 7 bases and 5 bases, with 15 bases remaining between them. CDR1 and CDR2 from the germline V gene are MNHEY and SMNVEV (reference sequence). The CDR3 spells CASKQGVSNEQYF. CDR3 sequence (DNA): TGTGCCAGCAAGCAGGGCGTTAGTAACGAGCAGTACTTC.

This clone was picked up one time. The chain joins TRBV28 to TRBJ1-2; D may be TRBD1 (5 bases). The germline V gene encodes CDR1 MDHEN and CDR2 SYDVKM. There are 18 residues in the CDR3. V was trimmed by 3 bases and J by 2 bases, leaving 22 bases between them. This CDR3 is CASSFDERPPRANYGYTF. DNA for the CDR3: TGTGCCAGCAGTTTTGATGAACGCCCCCCCAGGGCGAACTATGGCTACACCTTC.

The genes are TRBV10-3 and TRBJ1-3; 9 nucleotides align to TRBD1. Germline values: CDR1 ENHRY, CDR2 SYGVKD. The CDR3 has 19 residues. Trimming cost V 8 bases and J 1 base; bases outside gene matches: 18. The CDR3 is CAIQGGARQGVTSGNTIYF. CDR3 nucleotide sequence: TGTGCCATCCAGGGCGGGGCGCGACAGGGGGTGACGTCTGGAAACACCATATATTTT.

The V call is TRBV4-1, the J call TRBJ2-7, with 7 bases aligning to TRBD2. Germline V gene data show CDR1 as MGHRA and CDR2 as YSYEKL. The CDR3 covers 14 residues. J lost 1 base, V lost 3 bases, and 3 bases had no gene match. CDR3 residues: CASSQLGGSYEQYF. CDR3 nucleotides: TGCGCCAGCAGCCAGCTGGGAGGGTCCTACGAGCAGTACTTC.

V and J are TRBV25-1 and TRBJ1-2; tentative D call: TRBD1 (6 bases). In germline, CDR1 is MGHDK, CDR2 SYGVNS. The CDR3 has 11 amino acids. The V gene lost 3 bases and the J gene lost 8 bases, with 7 bases spanning the gap. The CDR3 loop is CASSDTGGYTF. Here the CDR3 DNA reads TGTGCCAGCAGTGACACAGGGGGCTACACCTTC.

The rearrangement links TRBV19 to TRBJ1-2; D is ambiguous. In germline, CDR1 is LNHDA, CDR2 SQIVND (reference sequence). The CDR3 spans 13 residues. V was cut by 6 bases and J by 4 bases, with 12 bases left in between. CDR3 amino acids: CASSSDGIYGYTF. The CDR3 DNA is TGTGCCAGTAGCAGCGACGGGATCTATGGCTACACCTTC. The full variable domain, completed using reference TRBV19 and TRBJ1-2, is DGGITQSPKYLFRKEGQNVTLSCEQNLNHDAMYWYRQDPGQGLRLIYYSQIVNDFQKGDIAEGYSVSREKKESFPLTVTSAQKNPTAFYLCASSSDGIYGYTFGSGTRLTVV.

CDR3 sequence: CASSPRQGVNTEAFF. CDR3 nucleotides: TGTGCCAGCTCACCTCGACAGGGGGTGAACACTGAAGCTTTCTTT. V gene TRBV18 combines with J gene TRBJ1-1, with TRBD1 matching over 9 bases. The CDR3 runs 15 residues. J gave up 0 bases and V 3 bases, and 2 bases lay outside the gene matches. Per germline, CDR1 KGHSH and CDR2 LQKENI. Complete variable domain (other parts from reference TRBV18 and TRBJ1-1): NAGVMQNPRHLVRRRGQEARLRCSPMKGHSHVYWYRQLPEEGLKFMVYLQKENIIDESGMPKERFSAEFPKEGPSILRIQQVVRGDSAAYFCASSPRQGVNTEAFFGQGTRLTVV.

The chain joins TRBV19 to TRBJ1-2; D remains ambiguous. Germline CDR1 reads LNHDA; CDR2 reads SQIVND (reference sequence). The CDR3 has 12 residues. Deletions cut 5 bases from V and 8 bases from J, with 12 bases between. The CDR3 loop reads CASSVSAWGYTF. The CDR3 DNA reads as TGTGCCAGTAGTGTTAGTGCCTGGGGCTACACCTTC.